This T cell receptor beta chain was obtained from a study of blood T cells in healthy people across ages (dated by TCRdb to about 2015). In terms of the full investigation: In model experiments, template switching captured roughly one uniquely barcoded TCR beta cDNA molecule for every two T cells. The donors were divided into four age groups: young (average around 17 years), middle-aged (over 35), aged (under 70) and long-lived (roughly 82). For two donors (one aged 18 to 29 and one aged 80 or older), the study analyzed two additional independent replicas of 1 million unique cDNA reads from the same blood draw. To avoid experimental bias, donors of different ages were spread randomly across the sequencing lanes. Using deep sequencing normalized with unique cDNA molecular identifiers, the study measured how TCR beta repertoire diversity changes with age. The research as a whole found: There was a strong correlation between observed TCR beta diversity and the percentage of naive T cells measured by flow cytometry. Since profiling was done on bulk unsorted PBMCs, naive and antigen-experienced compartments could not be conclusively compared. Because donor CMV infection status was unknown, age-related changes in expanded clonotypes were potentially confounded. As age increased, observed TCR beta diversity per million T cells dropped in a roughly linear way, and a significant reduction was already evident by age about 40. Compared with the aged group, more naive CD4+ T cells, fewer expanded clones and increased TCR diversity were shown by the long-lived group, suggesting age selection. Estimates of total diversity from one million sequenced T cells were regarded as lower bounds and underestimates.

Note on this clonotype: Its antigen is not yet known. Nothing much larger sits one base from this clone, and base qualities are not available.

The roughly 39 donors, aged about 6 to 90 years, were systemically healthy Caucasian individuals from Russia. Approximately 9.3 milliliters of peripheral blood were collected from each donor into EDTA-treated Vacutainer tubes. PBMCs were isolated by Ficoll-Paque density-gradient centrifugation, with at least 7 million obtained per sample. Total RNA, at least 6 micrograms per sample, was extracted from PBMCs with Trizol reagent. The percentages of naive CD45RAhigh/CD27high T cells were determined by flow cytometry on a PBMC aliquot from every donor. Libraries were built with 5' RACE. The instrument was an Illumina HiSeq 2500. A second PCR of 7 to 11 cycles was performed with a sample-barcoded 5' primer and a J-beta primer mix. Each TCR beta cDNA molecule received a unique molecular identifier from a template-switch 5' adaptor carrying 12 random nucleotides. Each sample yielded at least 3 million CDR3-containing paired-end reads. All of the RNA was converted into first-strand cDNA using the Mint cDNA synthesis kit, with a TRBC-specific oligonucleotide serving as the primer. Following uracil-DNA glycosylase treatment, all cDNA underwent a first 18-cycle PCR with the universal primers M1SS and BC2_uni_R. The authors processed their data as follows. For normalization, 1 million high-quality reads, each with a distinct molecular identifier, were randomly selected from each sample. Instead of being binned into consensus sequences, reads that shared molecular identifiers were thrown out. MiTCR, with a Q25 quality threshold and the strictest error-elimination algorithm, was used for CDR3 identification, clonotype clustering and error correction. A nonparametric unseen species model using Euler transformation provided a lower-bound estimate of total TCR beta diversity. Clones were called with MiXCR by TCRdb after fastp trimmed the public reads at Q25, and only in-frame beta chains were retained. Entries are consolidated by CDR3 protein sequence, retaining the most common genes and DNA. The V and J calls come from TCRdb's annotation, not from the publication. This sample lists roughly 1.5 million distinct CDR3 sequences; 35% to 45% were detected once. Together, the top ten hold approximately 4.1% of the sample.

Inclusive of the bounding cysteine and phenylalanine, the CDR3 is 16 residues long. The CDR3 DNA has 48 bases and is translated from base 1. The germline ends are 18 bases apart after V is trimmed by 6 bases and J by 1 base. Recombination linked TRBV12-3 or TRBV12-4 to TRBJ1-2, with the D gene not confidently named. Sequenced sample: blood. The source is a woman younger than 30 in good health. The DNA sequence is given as TGTGCCAGCAGAAAGTCCTTCGGGGTGGGTAACTATGGCTACACCTTC. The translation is CASRKSFGVGNYGYTF.